This T cell receptor beta chain was captured by sequencing in a study of Tregs in tolerant kidney transplant recipients. Points from the study as a whole: Changing PCR primers prevented nucleotide comparison between some patients' samples.

Turning to this clone: Its target is unknown.

Germline CDR1 reads LGHNA; CDR2 reads YSLEER. This CDR3 has 15 residues. The V and J ends lost 4 bases and 1 base respectively, with 13 bases between them. Sequenced by immunoSEQ multiplex PCR; TCRdb stores in-frame clones only, minus some. The sample comprises about 66,000 clones, around 90% of which are singletons, and approximately 11% rests with the top ten. This TCR derives from a human donor who received a combined kidney and bone marrow transplant. Sequencing used CD8+ T cells from blood, obtained before the transplant. V is TRBV4-3 and J is TRBJ1-2; D might be TRBD1 (6 bases). CDR3 region: CASSPFIQGNYGYTF. CDR3 DNA: TGCGCCAGCAGCCCGTTTATACAGGGTAACTATGGCTACACCTTC.